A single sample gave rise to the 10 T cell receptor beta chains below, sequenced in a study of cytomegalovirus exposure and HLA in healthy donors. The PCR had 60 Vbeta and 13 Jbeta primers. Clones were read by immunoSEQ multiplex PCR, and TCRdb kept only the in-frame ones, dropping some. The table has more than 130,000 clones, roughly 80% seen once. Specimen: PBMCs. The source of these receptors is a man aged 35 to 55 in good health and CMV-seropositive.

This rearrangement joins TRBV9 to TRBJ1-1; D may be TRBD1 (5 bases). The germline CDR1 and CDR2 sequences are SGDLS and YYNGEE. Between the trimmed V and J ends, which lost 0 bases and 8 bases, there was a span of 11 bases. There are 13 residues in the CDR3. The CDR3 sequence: CASSVEGNREAFF. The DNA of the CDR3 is TGTGCCAGCAGCGTAGAGGGGAACCGAGAAGCTTTCTTT. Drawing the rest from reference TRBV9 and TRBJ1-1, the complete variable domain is DSGVTQTPKHLITATGQRVTLRCSPRSGDLSVYWYQQSLDQGLQFLIQYYNGEERAKGNILERFSAQQFPDLHSELNLSSLELGDSALYFCASSVEGNREAFFGQGTRLTVV.

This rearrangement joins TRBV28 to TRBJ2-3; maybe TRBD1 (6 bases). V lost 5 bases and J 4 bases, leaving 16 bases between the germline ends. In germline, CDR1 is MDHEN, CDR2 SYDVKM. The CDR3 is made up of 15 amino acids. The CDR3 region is CASSPSGRGADTQYF. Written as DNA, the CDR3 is TGTGCCAGCAGTCCCTCGGGCAGGGGCGCAGATACGCAGTATTTT.

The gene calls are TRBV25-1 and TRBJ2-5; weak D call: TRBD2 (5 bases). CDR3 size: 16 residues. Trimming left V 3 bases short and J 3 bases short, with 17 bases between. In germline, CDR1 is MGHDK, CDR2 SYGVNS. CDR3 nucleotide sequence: TGTGCCAGCAGTGAGCTCTGGAGACTAATCGAAGAGACCCAGTACTTC. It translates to CASSELWRLIEETQYF. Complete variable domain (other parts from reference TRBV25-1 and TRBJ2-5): EADIYQTPRYLVIGTGKKITLECSQTMGHDKMYWYQQDPGMELHLIHYSYGVNSTEKGDLSSESTVSRIRTEHFPLTLESARPSHTSQYLCASSELWRLIEETQYFGPGTRLLVL.

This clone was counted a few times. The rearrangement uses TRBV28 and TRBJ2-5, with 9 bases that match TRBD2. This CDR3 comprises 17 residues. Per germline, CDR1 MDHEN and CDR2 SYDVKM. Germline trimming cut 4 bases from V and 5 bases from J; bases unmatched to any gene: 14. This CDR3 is CASSSPWRGGGLETQYF. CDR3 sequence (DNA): TGTGCCAGCAGTTCACCCTGGCGGGGGGGCGGCTTGGAGACCCAGTACTTC.

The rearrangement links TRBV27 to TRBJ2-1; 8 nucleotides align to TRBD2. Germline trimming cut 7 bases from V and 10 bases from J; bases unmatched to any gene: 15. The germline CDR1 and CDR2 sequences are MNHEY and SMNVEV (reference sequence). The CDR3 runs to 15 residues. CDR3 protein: CASTARGGLSKEQFF. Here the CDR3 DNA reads TGTGCCAGCACCGCACGGGGGGGATTGAGCAAGGAGCAGTTCTTC.

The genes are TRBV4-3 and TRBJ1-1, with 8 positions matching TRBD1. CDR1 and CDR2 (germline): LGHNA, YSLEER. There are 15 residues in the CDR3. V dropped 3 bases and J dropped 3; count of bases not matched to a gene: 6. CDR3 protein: CASSHGQGWDTEAFF. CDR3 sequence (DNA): TGCGCCAGCAGCCATGGACAGGGATGGGACACTGAAGCTTTCTTT.

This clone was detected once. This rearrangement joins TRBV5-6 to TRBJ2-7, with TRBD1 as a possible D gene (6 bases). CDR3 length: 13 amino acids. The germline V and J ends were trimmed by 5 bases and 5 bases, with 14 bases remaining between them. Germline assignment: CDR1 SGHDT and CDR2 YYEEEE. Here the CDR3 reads CASRYQGRNEQYF. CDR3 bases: TGTGCCAGCAGGTATCAGGGGCGAAACGAGCAGTACTTC.

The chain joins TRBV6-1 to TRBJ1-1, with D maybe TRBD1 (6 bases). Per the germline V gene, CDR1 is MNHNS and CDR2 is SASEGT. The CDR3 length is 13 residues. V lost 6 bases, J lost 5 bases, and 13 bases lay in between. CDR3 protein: CASSLQGGTEAFF. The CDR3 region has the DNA TGTGCCAGCAGCCTACAGGGCGGAACTGAAGCTTTCTTT.

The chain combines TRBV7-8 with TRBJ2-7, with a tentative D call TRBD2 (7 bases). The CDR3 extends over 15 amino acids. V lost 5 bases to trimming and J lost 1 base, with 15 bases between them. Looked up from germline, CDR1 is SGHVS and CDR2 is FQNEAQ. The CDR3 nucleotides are TGTGCCAGCAGCGGGGGCGGCGGGAGTTCCTACGAGCAGTACTTC. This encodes CASSGGGGSSYEQYF.

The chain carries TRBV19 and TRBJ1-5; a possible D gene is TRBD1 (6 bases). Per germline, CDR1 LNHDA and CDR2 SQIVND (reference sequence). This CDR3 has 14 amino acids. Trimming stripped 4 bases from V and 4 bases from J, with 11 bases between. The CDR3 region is CASSTDRWNQPQHF. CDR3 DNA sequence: TGTGCCAGTAGTACAGACAGGTGGAATCAGCCCCAGCATTTT.